This T cell receptor beta chain was obtained from a study of T cells after yellow fever vaccination. Study results and caveats: Some clonotypes, a small share, were shared between CD4 and CD8 compartments. Within FACS-sorted repertoires, abundant clonotypes contaminating from the bulk population could be present.

The TCR cDNA carried a universal primer site and UMIs from 5'RACE template switching. MiXCR, run by TCRdb on the 5' RACE reads, gives a single entry per CDR3 protein. Of around 230,000 distinct CDR3 sequences detected, about 7% appear once; the ten largest clones hold more than 0.85%. This clonotype was observed a few times. Its antigen is currently unknown. The material was CD4+ T cells sorted from PBMCs, obtained on the day of the yellow fever booster vaccination. The source of this sequence is a man in his thirties or forties who received the YFV17D yellow fever vaccine.

The CDR3 bases are TGCGCCAGCAGCTTGGATCTAAATCCCTCCTACGAGCAGTACTTC. Its protein product is CASSLDLNPSYEQYF. The genes are TRBV5-1 and TRBJ2-7, with no clear D. Germline lookup yields CDR1 SGHRS and CDR2 YFSETQ. The germline V and J ends were trimmed by 0 bases and 0 bases, with 10 bases remaining between them. The length of the CDR3 is 15 residues.